These 10 T cell receptor beta chains share one sample of origin, sequenced in a study of blood T cell repertoires in COVID-19. Here immunoSEQ multiplex PCR was the method, and the copy in TCRdb shows in-frame clones only, minus some. The sample lists 200,000 to 250,000 clones; more than 65% were seen once. The sample consisted of peripheral blood. These receptors came from a woman aged 40 to 50 who had recovered from COVID-19.

Sample share makes this clone medium-sized. The rearrangement uses TRBV6-5 and TRBJ1-1; 7 bases match TRBD1. Germline values: CDR1 MNHEY, CDR2 SVGAGI. V shed 8 bases and J 3 bases; nucleotides not matched to a gene: 9. The CDR3 runs 14 residues. The CDR3 DNA sequence: TGTGCCAGCGGGAGGAGGGGGCTATACACTGAAGCTTTCTTT. Its translation is CASGRRGLYTEAFF.

CDR3 sequence reads: CSVEGAGNTIYF. The CDR3 DNA reads TGCAGCGTTGAAGGAGCTGGAAACACCATATATTTT. J is TRBJ1-3 and V is TRBV29-1; no firm D call. CDR1 and CDR2 (germline): SQVTM, ANQGSEA. Trimming stripped 1 base from V and 2 bases from J, with 3 bases between. This CDR3 region has 12 residues. The whole variable domain, remainder taken from reference TRBV29-1 and TRBJ1-3, is SAVISQKPSRDICQRGTSLTIQCQVDSQVTMMFWYRQQPGQSLTLIATANQGSEATYESGFVIDKFPISRPNLTFSTLTVSNMSPEDSSIYLCSVEGAGNTIYFGEGSWLTVV.

The chain carries TRBV24-1 and TRBJ2-3; D is possibly TRBD1 (5 bases). The CDR3 is made up of 13 amino acids. V shed 6 bases and J shed 2 bases, with 8 bases lying between them. Per germline, CDR1 KGHDR and CDR2 SFDVKD. The CDR3 DNA follows: TGTGCCACCAGTCAAGGGGACACAGATACGCAGTATTTT. It yields the protein CATSQGDTDTQYF.

The chain links TRBV19 to TRBJ1-2; maybe TRBD1 (6 bases). This CDR3 region has 15 residues. Trimming pared 5 bases from V and 6 bases from J, leaving 19 bases between. Germline CDR1 LNHDA, CDR2 SQIVND (reference sequence). The CDR3 loop is CASSLRTVLSDGYTF. As DNA, the CDR3 is TGTGCCAGTAGTCTTCGGACAGTCCTTTCTGATGGCTACACCTTC.

The CDR3 reads CSAQISGANVLTF. The CDR3 DNA reads as TGCAGCGCCCAAATCTCTGGGGCCAACGTCCTGACTTTC. The chain is built from TRBV29-1 and TRBJ2-6; D remains ambiguous. The germline gives CDR1 SQVTM, CDR2 ANQGSEA. The CDR3 runs 13 residues. V lost 7 bases to trimming and J lost 0 bases, with 7 bases between them.

The chain uses TRBV3-1 (or the pseudogene TRBV3-2) and TRBJ1-5; D is ambiguous. V was cut by 0 bases and J by 4 bases, with 16 bases left in between. CDR3 length equals 17 residues. Germline V lookup: CDR1 LGHDT, CDR2 YNNKEL (reference sequence). The CDR3 nucleotides read TGTGCCAGCAGCCAAGATAACCAGACATTAACTAATCAGCCCCAGCATTTT. Translated: CASSQDNQTLTNQPQHF.

J is TRBJ2-7 and V is TRBV20-1; 12 nucleotides agree with TRBD2. Losses at the gene ends were 3 bases for V and 2 bases for J; bases not matched to a gene: 5. CDR1 and CDR2 (germline): DFQATT, SNEGSKA (reference sequence). The CDR3 runs 15 residues. CDR3 in amino acids: CSASKTSGGTYEQYF. CDR3 DNA sequence: TGCAGTGCTAGTAAGACTAGCGGGGGTACCTACGAGCAGTACTTC.

The chain joins TRBV11-2 to TRBJ1-1, with 8 bases aligning to TRBD1. The V segment lost 7 bases and the J segment 1 base; nucleotides outside the gene matches: 5. The CDR3 extends over 14 amino acids. Germline-derived CDR1 and CDR2 are SGHAT and FQNNGV. The CDR3 DNA reads TGTGCCAGCAACTTCGACAGGGGGAACACTGAAGCTTTCTTT. Translated: CASNFDRGNTEAFF.

The chain combines TRBV25-1 with TRBJ2-7, with TRBD1 identical over 9 bases. Germline CDR1 is MGHDK and CDR2 is SYGVNS. The CDR3 has 13 amino acids. The CDR3 region is CAKPGQGSYEQYF. CDR3 coding DNA: TGTGCGAAGCCGGGACAGGGATCCTACGAGCAGTACTTC.

The rearrangement joins TRBV6-5 to TRBJ1-2; tentatively, D is TRBD1 (5 bases). Germline V gene lookup returns CDR1 MNHEY and CDR2 SVGAGI. V was cut by 5 bases and J by 8 bases, with 15 bases left in between. The length of the CDR3 is 13 residues. Here the CDR3 reads CASSPITGGGYTF. CDR3 in DNA: TGTGCCAGCAGTCCTATCACAGGTGGGGGCTACACCTTC.